Listed here are 18 T cell receptor beta chains from one sample, sequenced in a study of blood T cell repertoires in COVID-19. Libraries were prepared by immunoSEQ multiplex PCR; TCRdb keeps only in-frame clonotypes and omits some of them. The sample lists around 200,000 clones, more than 70% seen once, with approximately 2.9% in the top ten. The sample was peripheral blood. These receptors came from a man between 50 and 59 years old with active or convalescent COVID-19.

This chain uses TRBV19 with TRBJ2-2; the match to TRBD2 covers 7 bases. This CDR3 has 17 residues. Germline trimming cut 4 bases from V and 7 bases from J; bases unmatched to any gene: 15. Germline values: CDR1 LNHDA, CDR2 SQIVND (reference sequence). The CDR3 loop is CASSKGRELQRVGELFF. The CDR3, as DNA: TGTGCCAGTAGTAAGGGGAGGGAGCTACAACGGGTCGGGGAGCTGTTTTTT.

This clone was detected a few times. Other DNA sequences in the same sample also yield this CDR3. The V gene is TRBV6-2 or TRBV6-3, the J gene TRBJ2-5; 8 nucleotides align to TRBD2. This CDR3 comprises 15 residues. J gave up 2 bases and V 2 bases, and 4 bases lay outside the gene matches. The germline CDR1 and CDR2 sequences are MNHEY and SVGEGT. In nucleotides, the CDR3 is TGTGCCAGCAGTTACCGACGGGGGGGTCAAGAGACCCAGTACTTC. Translated: CASSYRRGGQETQYF.

CDR3 sequence reads: CASRNRVWEQFF. CDR3 nucleotide sequence: TGTGCCAGCAGAAACAGGGTTTGGGAGCAGTTCTTC. The V gene is TRBV28, the J gene TRBJ2-1; D possibly corresponds to TRBD1 (6 bases). This CDR3 spans 12 amino acids. V was trimmed by 6 bases and J by 10 bases, leaving 13 bases between them. CDR1 MDHEN and CDR2 SYDVKM come from the germline V gene.

Of note for this clone: The sample carries other DNA sequences with the same CDR3. V and J are TRBV28 and TRBJ1-2; D call uncertain. The CDR3 length is 12 residues. CDR1 is MDHEN and CDR2 is SYDVKM in the germline V gene. Trimming took 3 bases from V and 5 from J, leaving 7 bases between them. CDR3 loop: CASSFGGYGYTF. In DNA form, the CDR3 reads TGTGCCAGCAGTTTTGGAGGGTATGGCTACACCTTC.

The chain has TRBV9 and TRBJ2-7, with D maybe TRBD1 (7 bases). CDR1 is SGDLS and CDR2 is YYNGEE in the germline V gene. Trimming shortened V by 1 base and J by 3 bases, and 11 bases separated the two germline ends. The CDR3 loop spans 14 amino acids. The chain's CDR3 is CASSVQQGGYEQYF. The CDR3 DNA is TGTGCCAGCAGCGTACAGCAGGGGGGCTACGAGCAGTACTTC.

This clone showed up just once. This chain uses TRBV15 with TRBJ1-2; 7 nucleotides match TRBD1. The CDR3 runs 16 residues. The trim removed 1 base at V and 4 bases at J, leaving 9 bases unmatched. The germline CDR1 and CDR2 sequences are LNHNV and YYDKDF (reference sequence). Written as DNA, the CDR3 is TGTGCCACCAGCAGAGGACGGGACAGCCTCTTCTATGGCTACACCTTC. Translation: CATSRGRDSLFYGYTF.

V is TRBV5-8 and J is TRBJ2-4; D might be TRBD2 (6 bases). Germline V gives CDR1 SGHTS, CDR2 YDEGEE. Trimming removed 0 bases from V and 15 bases from J, with 16 bases in between. The CDR3 covers 13 residues. The CDR3 reads CASSLAEGLTGYF. Written as DNA, the CDR3 is TGTGCCAGCAGCTTGGCGGAGGGTCTCACGGGGTACTTC.

This clone was seen a few times. The V gene is TRBV27, the J gene TRBJ2-3; 8 bases fit TRBD2. Germline CDR1 and CDR2: MNHEY and SMNVEV (reference sequence). V was clipped by 5 bases and J by 3 bases; unmatched bases: 7. This CDR3 comprises 15 residues. CDR3 bases: TGTGCCAGCAGTCCACAGCGGGGGTTTACAGATACGCAGTATTTT. The encoded protein is CASSPQRGFTDTQYF.

The chain is built from TRBV19 and TRBJ1-4; D ambiguous. CDR1 is LNHDA, CDR2 SQIVND, per germline (reference sequence). The CDR3 extends over 12 amino acids. V gave up 8 bases and J gave up 8 bases, with 12 bases separating them. CDR3 sequence (DNA): TGTGCCAGTGGGCCTAGCGCGGAAAAACTGTTTTTT. Amino acid sequence: CASGPSAEKLFF.

This chain uses TRBV4-1 with TRBJ2-1; D might be TRBD2 (5 bases). This CDR3 region has 18 residues. Per the germline V gene, CDR1 is MGHRA and CDR2 is YSYEKL. The V end was cut by 0 bases, the J end by 5 bases, with 20 bases between. CDR3 DNA: TGCGCCAGCAGCCAAGACCCCAGAACTAGTACCCAAGACAATGAGCAGTTCTTC. Protein: CASSQDPRTSTQDNEQFF.

This clone was seen once. The gene calls are TRBV7-2 and TRBJ1-1; D gene uncertain. V lost 6 bases and J 1 base, leaving 9 bases between the germline ends. The CDR3 length is 13 residues. In germline, CDR1 is SGHTA, CDR2 FQGNSA. The DNA for the CDR3 is TGTGCCAGCAGTTCCGACACGAACACTGAAGCTTTCTTT. Translation gives CASSSDTNTEAFF. The full variable domain, its missing parts supplied by reference TRBV7-2 and TRBJ1-1, is GAGVSQSPSNKVTEKGKDVELRCDPISGHTALYWYRQSLGQGLEFLIYFQGNSAPDKSGLPSDRFSAERTGGSVSTLTIQRTQQEDSAVYLCASSSDTNTEAFFGQGTRLTVV.

The gene calls are TRBV18 and TRBJ1-2; a weak D match, TRBD1 (5 bases). This CDR3 spans 13 amino acids. Germline V gene data show CDR1 as KGHSH and CDR2 as LQKENI. V was clipped by 3 bases and J by 7 bases, with 12 bases between them. CDR3 protein: CASSPSDTRGYTF. Here the CDR3 DNA reads TGTGCCAGCTCACCTTCGGACACTCGTGGCTACACCTTC.

V is TRBV3-1 (or the pseudogene TRBV3-2) and J is TRBJ1-4; 7 bases are a match to TRBD1. J gave up 4 bases and V 4 bases, and 6 bases lay outside the gene matches. In germline, CDR1 is LGHDT, CDR2 YNNKEL (reference sequence). The CDR3 totals 15 residues. The CDR3 nucleotides are TGTGCCAGCAGCCGGCCAGGACAGGTTAATGAAAAACTGTTTTTT. Translation: CASSRPGQVNEKLFF.

This clone has only a few counts. The V and J genes are TRBV14 and TRBJ2-7; TRBD1 agrees at 11 bases. From germline, CDR1 is SGHDN and CDR2 FVKESK. The V and J ends lost 1 base and 2 bases, in that order; junction bases with no gene match: 4. There are 16 residues in the CDR3. The DNA for the CDR3 is TGTGCCAGCAGCCAAGTCGGGACAGGGGGTACCTACGAGCAGTACTTC. Its translation is CASSQVGTGGTYEQYF.

The chain joins TRBV18 to TRBJ1-3; TRBD1 is a possible D gene (6 bases). Trimming took 4 bases from V and 2 from J, leaving 18 bases between them. From germline, CDR1 is KGHSH and CDR2 LQKENI. The CDR3 is 17 amino acids. CDR3 bases: TGTGCCAGCTCACTACAACCACAGGGAATCCCTGGAAACACCATATATTTT. Residues: CASSLQPQGIPGNTIYF.

The chain joins TRBV7-9 to TRBJ2-3, with 9 bases aligning to TRBD2. J gave up 5 bases and V 2 bases, and 11 bases lay outside the gene matches. CDR3 length equals 17 residues. Germline V gene sequence: CDR1 SEHNR, CDR2 FQNEAQ (reference sequence). This CDR3 is CASSLTRRAGGLDTQYF. The CDR3, as DNA: TGTGCCAGCAGCTTAACCCGACGAGCGGGGGGCCTAGATACGCAGTATTTT.

J is TRBJ2-5 and V is TRBV24-1; 9 bases line up with TRBD1. This CDR3 contains 15 residues. Germline V gives CDR1 KGHDR, CDR2 SFDVKD. Trimming removed 3 bases from V and 5 bases from J; junction bases left unmatched: 6. CDR3 protein: CATSDAQGAGETQYF. The CDR3 DNA sequence: TGTGCCACCAGTGATGCACAGGGGGCCGGGGAGACCCAGTACTTC.

The CDR3 DNA reads as TGTGCCAGCAGCCCCAATCGGCCCGGCGGGGGTGGCTACACCTTC. This gives the protein CASSPNRPGGGGYTF. This chain connects TRBV7-3 to TRBJ1-2; tentatively, D is TRBD1 (5 bases). This CDR3 is built from 15 residues. Trimming cost V 5 bases and J 7 bases, with 20 bases left between them. Germline lookup yields CDR1 SGHTA and CDR2 FQGTGA.